This T cell receptor (beta chain) was observed in a study of T cell responses to AZD1222 COVID-19 vaccine. The table came from immunoSEQ multiplex PCR; TCRdb's copy has only in-frame clones and leaves some out. Among around 200,000 clones, 88% were seen once, and the ten largest hold approximately 0.5%. Study-wide findings and caveats: Researchers report vaccine-associated CD4 TCRs spanning spike, with dominance at 160-218 and 743-854.

CDR3 size: 13 residues. Germline assignment: CDR1 SEHNR and CDR2 FQNEAQ (reference sequence). With 1 base removed from V and 6 bases from J, the gap between germline ends came to 10 bases. About this clone: Antigen specificity is unknown.

Specimen: peripheral blood, collected on day 0 of AZD1222 vaccination. This sequence originates from an adult in good health. The chain carries TRBV7-9 and TRBJ2-7; D is unresolved. The CDR3 DNA sequence: TGTGCCAGCAGCTTAGATTCCGGGCGCGAGCAGTACTTC. Translated, it gives CASSLDSGREQYF.